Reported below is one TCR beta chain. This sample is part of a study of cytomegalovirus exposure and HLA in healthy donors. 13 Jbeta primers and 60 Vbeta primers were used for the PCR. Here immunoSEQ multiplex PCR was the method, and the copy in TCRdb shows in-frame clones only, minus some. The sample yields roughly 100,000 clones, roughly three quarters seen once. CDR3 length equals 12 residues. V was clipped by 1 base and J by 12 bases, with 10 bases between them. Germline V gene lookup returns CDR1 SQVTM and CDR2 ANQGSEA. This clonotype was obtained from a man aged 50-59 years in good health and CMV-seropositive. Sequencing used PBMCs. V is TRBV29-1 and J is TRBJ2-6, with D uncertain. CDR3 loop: CSVEVVRSVLTF. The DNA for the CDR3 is TGCAGCGTTGAAGTGGTGAGAAGCGTCCTGACTTTC.